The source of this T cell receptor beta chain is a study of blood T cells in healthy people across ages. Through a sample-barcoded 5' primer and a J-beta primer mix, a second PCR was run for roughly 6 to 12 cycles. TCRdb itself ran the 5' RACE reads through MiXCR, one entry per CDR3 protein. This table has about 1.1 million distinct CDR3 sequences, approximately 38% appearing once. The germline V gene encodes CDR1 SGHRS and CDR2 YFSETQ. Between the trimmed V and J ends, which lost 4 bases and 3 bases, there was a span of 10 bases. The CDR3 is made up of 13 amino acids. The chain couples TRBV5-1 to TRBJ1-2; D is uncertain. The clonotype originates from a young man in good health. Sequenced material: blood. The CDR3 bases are TGCGCCAGCAGCCCAGTCTGGGACTATGGCTACACCTTC. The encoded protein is CASSPVWDYGYTF.